What follows is one TCR beta chain and its context. What antigen it recognizes has not been identified. Per-base qualities were not stored, and no clone one base away is much larger. The sample comes from a study of persistence of HIV-infected CD4 T cells (dated by TCRdb to the early 2020s). As for the study more broadly: The median time the participants had spent on suppressive ART was less than 9 years. The clonality of all cells in each sorted population was assessed by TCRbeta sequencing, whereas the clonality of infected cells was assessed by proviral sequencing. Apart from a couple of participants who underwent leukapheresis at a single time point, peripheral blood samples of up to about 180 mL were collected from participants at multiple time points. The study isolated CMV- and HIV-1 Gag-responding CD4+ T cells from ART-treated individuals to examine antigen-driven clonal expansion of HIV-1-infected cells. The TCR cluster analysis across participants included 8 participants for CMV and 6 or 7 participants for Gag. The investigation overall reported the following: Because the TCR analyses were done in bulk, restricting them to just the rare CMV-responding cells that actually carried HIV-1 proviruses was not possible. Antigen-responding cells were enriched for expanded CDR3beta sequences that were degenerate, which suggests that CD4+ responses to CMV and Gag underwent convergent selection. Only a small number of individuals took part in the study, and the range of antigens tested was limited. Significantly lower TCRbeta richness was observed in CMV- and Gag-responding cells than in anti-CD3/anti-CD28-responding cells, and higher oligoclonality was observed in CMV-responding cells than in CD3/CD28-stimulated and Gag-responding cells. Within the same sorted populations, TCR oligoclonality correlated with proviral oligoclonality.

V and J are trimmed by 1 base and 0 bases, and the gene matches miss 5 bases of the junction. Including cysteine and phenylalanine, the CDR3 has 16 amino acids. Only the CDR3 DNA is retained, 48 bases long and in frame from the first base. Via the germline V gene, CDR1 is SGHRS and CDR2 YFSETQ. TCRbeta repertoires were sequenced from genomic DNA with the immunoSEQ hsTCRB assay version 4 in survey mode. Genomic DNA was diluted to 9 to 10 ng/uL, and up to roughly 1 ug per sample was used for TCRbeta sequencing. In the paper's pipeline: TCRbeta data were analyzed in ImmunoSeq Analyzer 3.0, with diversity computed on productive nucleotide rearrangements. Using the Immunarch R package, lower-bound TCR diversity was estimated with the improved Chao index and clonality was estimated with the Gini coefficient. When different nucleotide rearrangements encoded the same CDR3beta amino acid sequence, each rearrangement was treated as a distinct clonotype. Differential abundance analysis identified TCRbeta sequences significantly enriched in antigen-responding cells relative to anti-CD3/anti-CD28-activated cells. Using predicted peptide-MHC specificity as the basis, GLIPH2 grouped TCRs into clusters, both for each participant individually and for the merged data sets that combined participants. TCRdb mirrors the immuneACCESS table, restricted to in-frame sequences. Some clones are absent from its copies; in checked studies, under half trace to an unresolved V gene, and the reason for the others is unknown. V and J calls and clone size are as listed in that table; D and trimming were resolved from the DNA. Within this sample are roughly 16,000 clones, with less than 75% of them counted one time only. Clones ranked in the top ten supply 6.5% to 8.5% of the sample.

Interpreted using the paper, the treatment or condition label stands for: suppressive antiretroviral therapy. Lysates of CMV-infected fibroblasts were used at 9 to 10 ug/mL for cell stimulation. CD4+ T cells that responded were sorted based on upregulation of both CD40 ligand and CD69. HIV-1-infected adults in whom suppressive ART had been started during chronic infection were enrolled as participants. Participants had undetectable plasma HIV-1 RNA below 50 copies/mL for at least 4 years. To be included, a participant needed positive CMV serology and a CD4+ T cell count above 400 cells/uL. Before stimulation, PBMCs were isolated using density centrifugation and then depleted of CD8+ T cells. For 18 hours, CD8-depleted PBMCs were stimulated with anti-CD28/CD49d costimulation, a CD40-blocking antibody, and enfuvirtide, which was added to prevent new infections. Cell sorting was done on a Beckman Coulter MoFlo Legacy or XDP sorter, and dead cells were excluded with propidium iodide. Genomic DNA was extracted using the QIAamp DNA Mini Kit for samples with more than one million cells and using the Quick-DNA Microprep Kit for all other samples.

The sequenced sample was CD4+ T cells sorted from PBMCs after 18-hour stimulation, obtained from a patient who received antiretroviral therapy. The cell subset or site label here, explained by the study, means: CD40L+CD69+ CD4 T cells responding to CMV lysate. The chain joins TRBV5-1 to TRBJ2-7; the junction holds 9 bases that match TRBD2. The clonotype originates from an adult woman with HIV who was CMV-seropositive. The nucleotides read TGCGCCAGCAGCTTGAAATCTAGCGGGGCCTCCTACGAGCAGTACTTC. It encodes CASSLKSSGASYEQYF.